This T cell receptor (beta chain) stems from a study of cytomegalovirus exposure and HLA in healthy donors. Broader study findings: Later, an analysis found that TCR clusters from the first cohort tended to co-occur in the roughly 120 validation repertoires. High sensitivity and specificity were reportedly achieved when the classifier diagnosed cytomegalovirus status. Researchers counted roughly 150 TCR beta chains as cytomegalovirus-associated.

Worth noting for this clone: The antigen remains unidentified.

Here immunoSEQ multiplex PCR was the method, and the copy in TCRdb shows in-frame clones only, minus some. The sample lists 150,000 or so clones; around nine tenths were seen once. Sequenced input: PBMCs. The TCR was taken from a woman aged 25 to 39 in good health and CMV-seronegative.

The chain's CDR3 is CSARDISEQYF. DNA of the CDR3: TGCAGTGCTAGAGATATCAGCGAGCAGTACTTC. This chain links TRBV20-1 with TRBJ2-7; D is uncertain. The V end lost 0 bases, the J end lost 6 bases, and 6 bases lay between the germline ends. Germline CDR1 and CDR2: DFQATT and SNEGSKA (reference sequence). CDR3 length: 11 amino acids.